The entry below describes one T cell receptor (beta chain). Its antigen is not known. No patient had autoimmune disease or received systemic immunosuppression. The sample belongs to a study of OX40 agonist ivuxolimab in advanced cancers. Study-wide context: The drug used for patients, ivuxolimab, was an agonistic anti-OX40 (CD134) antibody. The group had a mean age of about 60 years, ranged from about 23 to 85, and was 80% to 90% male.

Whole-study findings and limits: CD4+ and CD8+ blood T cells expanded clonally by week 6 at 0.1 to 3.0 mg/kg.

TCRdb's table, derived via immunoSEQ multiplex PCR, lists solely in-frame clones and lacks some. The data contain about 88,000 clones, approximately 85% of them seen just once; the ten biggest clones take up over 0.2%. The CDR3 consists of 14 residues. Germline V CDR1 and CDR2: SGHTA, FQGNSA. Trimming left V 1 base short and J 6 bases short, with 9 bases between. The material sequenced was CD4+ or CD8+ T cells sorted from blood, taken in a trial of the OX40 agonist ivuxolimab. The sequence derives from an adult with an advanced solid tumor such as melanoma, head and neck, liver or kidney cancer. This chain uses TRBV7-2 with TRBJ2-2, with a possible D match to TRBD2 (5 bases). CDR3 DNA sequence: TGTGCCAGCAGCTTAGGAGGGTATGCCGGGGAGCTGTTTTTT. Protein sequence: CASSLGGYAGELFF. The variable domain in full, with the rest retrieved from reference TRBV7-2 and TRBJ2-2, is GAGVSQSPSNKVTEKGKDVELRCDPISGHTALYWYRQSLGQGLEFLIYFQGNSAPDKSGLPSDRFSAERTGGSVSTLTIQRTQQEDSAVYLCASSLGGYAGELFFGEGSRLTVL.